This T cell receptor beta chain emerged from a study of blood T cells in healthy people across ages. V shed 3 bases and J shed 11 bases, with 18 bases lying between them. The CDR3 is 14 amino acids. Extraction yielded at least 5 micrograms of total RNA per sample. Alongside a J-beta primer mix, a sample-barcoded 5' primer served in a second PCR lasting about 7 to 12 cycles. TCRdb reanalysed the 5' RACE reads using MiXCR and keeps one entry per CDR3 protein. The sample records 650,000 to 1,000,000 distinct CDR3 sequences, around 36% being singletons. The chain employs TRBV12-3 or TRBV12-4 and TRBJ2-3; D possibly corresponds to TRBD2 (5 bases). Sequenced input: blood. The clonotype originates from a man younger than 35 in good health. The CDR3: CASSFSVRADVQYF. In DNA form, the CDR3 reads TGTGCCAGCAGTTTTAGCGTGAGAGCAGATGTGCAGTATTTT.